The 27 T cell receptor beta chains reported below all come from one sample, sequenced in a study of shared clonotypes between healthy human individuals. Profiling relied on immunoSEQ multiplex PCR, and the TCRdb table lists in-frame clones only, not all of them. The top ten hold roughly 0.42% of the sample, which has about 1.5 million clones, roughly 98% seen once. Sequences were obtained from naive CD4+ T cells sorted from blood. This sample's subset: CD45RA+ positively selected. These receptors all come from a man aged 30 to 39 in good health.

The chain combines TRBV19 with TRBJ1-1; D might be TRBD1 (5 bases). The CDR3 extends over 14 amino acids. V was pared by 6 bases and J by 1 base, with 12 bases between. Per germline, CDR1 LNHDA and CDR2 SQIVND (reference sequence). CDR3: CASSTLRGNTEAFF. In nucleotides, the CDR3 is TGTGCCAGTAGCACCCTGAGGGGGAACACTGAAGCTTTCTTT. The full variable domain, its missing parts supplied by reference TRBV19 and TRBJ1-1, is DGGITQSPKYLFRKEGQNVTLSCEQNLNHDAMYWYRQDPGQGLRLIYYSQIVNDFQKGDIAEGYSVSREKKESFPLTVTSAQKNPTAFYLCASSTLRGNTEAFFGQGTRLTVV.

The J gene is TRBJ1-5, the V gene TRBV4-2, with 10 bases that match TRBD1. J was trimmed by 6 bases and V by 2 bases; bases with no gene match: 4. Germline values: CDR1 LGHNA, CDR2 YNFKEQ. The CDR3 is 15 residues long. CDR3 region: CASSQPTGGGQPQHF. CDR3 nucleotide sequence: TGTGCCAGCAGCCAACCGACAGGGGGCGGTCAGCCCCAGCATTTT.

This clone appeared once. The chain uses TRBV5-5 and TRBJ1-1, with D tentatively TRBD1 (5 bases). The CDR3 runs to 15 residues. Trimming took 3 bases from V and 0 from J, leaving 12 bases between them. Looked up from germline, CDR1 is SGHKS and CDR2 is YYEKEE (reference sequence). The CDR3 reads CASSSTTGMNTEAFF. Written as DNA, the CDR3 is TGTGCCAGCAGCTCAACTACAGGTATGAACACTGAAGCTTTCTTT.

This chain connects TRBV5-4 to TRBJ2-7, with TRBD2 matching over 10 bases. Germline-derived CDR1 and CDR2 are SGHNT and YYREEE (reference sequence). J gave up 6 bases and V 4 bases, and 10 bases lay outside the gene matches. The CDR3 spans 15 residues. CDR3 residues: CASSRGTGTSVEQYF. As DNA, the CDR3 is TGTGCCAGCAGCCGCGGCACAGGGACTAGCGTCGAGCAGTACTTC. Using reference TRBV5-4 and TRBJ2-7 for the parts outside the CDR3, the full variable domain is ETGVTQSPTHLIKTRGQQVTLRCSSQSGHNTVSWYQQALGQGPQFIFQYYREEENGRGNFPPRFSGLQFPNYSSELNVNALELDDSALYLCASSRGTGTSVEQYFGPGTRLTVT.

The CDR3 loop reads CASSLQGLVSYEQYF. For the CDR3, the DNA is TGTGCCAGCAGTTTACAGGGACTGGTGTCCTACGAGCAGTACTTC. This chain joins TRBV27 and TRBJ2-7; maybe TRBD2 (6 bases). This CDR3 comprises 15 residues. Deletions cut 2 bases from V and 1 base from J, with 12 bases between. Germline-derived CDR1 and CDR2 are MNHEY and SMNVEV (reference sequence).

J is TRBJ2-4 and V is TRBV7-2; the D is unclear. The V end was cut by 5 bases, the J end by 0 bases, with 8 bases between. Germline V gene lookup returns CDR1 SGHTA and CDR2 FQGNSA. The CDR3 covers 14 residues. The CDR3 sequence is CASSGVGAKNIQYF. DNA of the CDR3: TGTGCCAGCAGCGGGGTCGGAGCCAAAAACATTCAGTACTTC.

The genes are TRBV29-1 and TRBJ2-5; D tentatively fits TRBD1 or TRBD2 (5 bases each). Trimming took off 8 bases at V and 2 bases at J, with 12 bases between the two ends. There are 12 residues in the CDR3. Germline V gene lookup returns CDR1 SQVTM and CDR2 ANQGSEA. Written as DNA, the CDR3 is TGCAGCACGACGGGACCTCAAGAGACCCAGTACTTC. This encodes CSTTGPQETQYF.

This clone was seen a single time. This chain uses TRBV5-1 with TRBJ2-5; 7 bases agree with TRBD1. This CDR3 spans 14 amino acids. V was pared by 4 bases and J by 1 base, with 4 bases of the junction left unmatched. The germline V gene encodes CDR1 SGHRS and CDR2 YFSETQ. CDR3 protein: CASSPWTGQETQYF. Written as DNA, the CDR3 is TGCGCCAGCAGCCCATGGACAGGCCAAGAGACCCAGTACTTC.

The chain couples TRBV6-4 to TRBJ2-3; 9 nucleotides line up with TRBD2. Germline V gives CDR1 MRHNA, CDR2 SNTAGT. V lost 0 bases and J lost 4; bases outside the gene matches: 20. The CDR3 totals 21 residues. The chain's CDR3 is CASSDSFVLAPPRGGADTQYF. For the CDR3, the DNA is TGTGCCAGCAGTGACTCGTTTGTACTAGCGCCTCCGCGGGGGGGGGCAGATACGCAGTATTTT.

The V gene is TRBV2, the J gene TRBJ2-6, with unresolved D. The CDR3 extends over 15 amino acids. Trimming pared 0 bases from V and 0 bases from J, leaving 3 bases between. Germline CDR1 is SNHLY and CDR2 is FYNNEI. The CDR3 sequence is CASSEAPSGANVLTF. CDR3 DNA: TGTGCCAGCAGTGAAGCGCCCTCTGGGGCCAACGTCCTGACTTTC. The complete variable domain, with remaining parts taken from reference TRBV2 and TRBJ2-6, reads EPEVTQTPSHQVTQMGQEVILRCVPISNHLYFYWYRQILGQKVEFLVSFYNNEISEKSEIFDDQFSVERPDGSNFTLKIRSTKLEDSAMYFCASSEAPSGANVLTFGAGSRLTVL.

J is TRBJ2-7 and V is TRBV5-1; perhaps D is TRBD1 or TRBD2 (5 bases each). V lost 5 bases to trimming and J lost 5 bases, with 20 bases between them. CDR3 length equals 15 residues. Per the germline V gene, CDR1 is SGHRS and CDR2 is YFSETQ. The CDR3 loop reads CASSSSGHRGDEQYF. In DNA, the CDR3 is TGCGCCAGCAGTTCATCCGGACACCGAGGGGACGAGCAGTACTTC.

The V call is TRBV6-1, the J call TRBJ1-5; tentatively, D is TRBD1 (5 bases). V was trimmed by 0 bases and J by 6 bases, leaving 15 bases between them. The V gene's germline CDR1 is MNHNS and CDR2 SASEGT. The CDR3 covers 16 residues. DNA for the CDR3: TGTGCCAGCAGTGAAGCGGAGTGGGGGGGAGGTCAGCCCCAGCATTTT. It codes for CASSEAEWGGGQPQHF.

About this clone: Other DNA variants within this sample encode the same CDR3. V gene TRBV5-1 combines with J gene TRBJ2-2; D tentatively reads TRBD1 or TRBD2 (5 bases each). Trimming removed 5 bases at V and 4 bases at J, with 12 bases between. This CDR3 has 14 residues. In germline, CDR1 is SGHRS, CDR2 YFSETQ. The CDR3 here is CASSLRGPTGELFF. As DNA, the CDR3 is TGCGCCAGCAGTCTTCGGGGCCCCACCGGGGAGCTGTTTTTT.

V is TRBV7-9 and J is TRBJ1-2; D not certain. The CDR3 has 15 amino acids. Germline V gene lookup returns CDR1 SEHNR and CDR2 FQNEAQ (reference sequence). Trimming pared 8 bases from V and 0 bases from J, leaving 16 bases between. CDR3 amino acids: CASELLRRTNYGYTF. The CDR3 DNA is TGTGCCAGCGAACTACTAAGGAGAACTAACTATGGCTACACCTTC.

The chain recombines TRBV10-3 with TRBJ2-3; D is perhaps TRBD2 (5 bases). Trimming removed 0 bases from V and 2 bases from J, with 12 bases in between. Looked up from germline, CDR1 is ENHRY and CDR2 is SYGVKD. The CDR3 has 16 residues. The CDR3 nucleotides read TGTGCCATCAGTGAGTCGGTTGTCCGGGACACAGATACGCAGTATTTT. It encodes CAISESVVRDTDTQYF.

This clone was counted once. CDR3 DNA: TGTGCCAGCAGACTTACAGGGGGCGGGGACGAGCAGTACTTC. Translation: CASRLTGGGDEQYF. The genes are TRBV11-2 and TRBJ2-7; 9 positions match TRBD1. The CDR3 is 14 amino acids. V lost 6 bases to trimming and J lost 5 bases; unmatched junction nucleotides: 8. Germline CDR1 is SGHAT and CDR2 is FQNNGV.

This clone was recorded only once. For the CDR3, the DNA is TGTGCCAGCAGCGTAGCTACCACGGCAGGGGATGGCTACACCTTC. This codes for CASSVATTAGDGYTF. V and J are TRBV9 and TRBJ1-2; D is perhaps TRBD1 (6 bases). The CDR3 has 15 amino acids. The germline V and J ends were trimmed by 0 bases and 6 bases, with 15 bases remaining between them. The germline V gene encodes CDR1 SGDLS and CDR2 YYNGEE.

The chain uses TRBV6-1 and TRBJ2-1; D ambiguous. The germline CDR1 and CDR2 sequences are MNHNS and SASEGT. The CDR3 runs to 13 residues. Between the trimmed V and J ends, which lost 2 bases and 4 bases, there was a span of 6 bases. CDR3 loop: CASSEFRYNEQFF. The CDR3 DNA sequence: TGTGCCAGCAGTGAATTTCGATACAATGAGCAGTTCTTC.

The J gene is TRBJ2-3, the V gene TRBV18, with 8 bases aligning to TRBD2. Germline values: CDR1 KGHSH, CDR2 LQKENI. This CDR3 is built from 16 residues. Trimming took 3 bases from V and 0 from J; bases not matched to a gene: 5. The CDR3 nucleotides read TGTGCCAGCTCACCCTTACTAGCGGCTAGCACAGATACGCAGTATTTT. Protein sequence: CASSPLLAASTDTQYF.

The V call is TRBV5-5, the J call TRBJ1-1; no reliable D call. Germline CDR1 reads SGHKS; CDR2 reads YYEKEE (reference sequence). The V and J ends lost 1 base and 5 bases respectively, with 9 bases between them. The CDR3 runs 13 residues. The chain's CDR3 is CASSLLRSTEAFF. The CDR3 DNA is TGTGCCAGCAGCTTGTTGAGGTCAACTGAAGCTTTCTTT.

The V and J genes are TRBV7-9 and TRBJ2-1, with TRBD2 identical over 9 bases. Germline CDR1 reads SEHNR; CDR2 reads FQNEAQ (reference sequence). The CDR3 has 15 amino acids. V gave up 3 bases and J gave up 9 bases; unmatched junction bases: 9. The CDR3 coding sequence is TGTGCCAGCAGCTTCGGGGCGGGACTAGCTACTGAGCAGTTCTTC. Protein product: CASSFGAGLATEQFF.

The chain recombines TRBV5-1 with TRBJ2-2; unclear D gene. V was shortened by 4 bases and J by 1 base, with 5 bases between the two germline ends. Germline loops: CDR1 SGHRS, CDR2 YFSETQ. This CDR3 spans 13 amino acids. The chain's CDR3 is CASSTGNTGELFF. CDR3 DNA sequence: TGCGCCAGCAGCACCGGGAACACCGGGGAGCTGTTTTTT.

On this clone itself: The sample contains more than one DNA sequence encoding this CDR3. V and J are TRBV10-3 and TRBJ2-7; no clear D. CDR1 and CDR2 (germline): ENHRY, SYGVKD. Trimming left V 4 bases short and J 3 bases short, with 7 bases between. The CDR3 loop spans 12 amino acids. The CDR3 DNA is TGTGCCATCAGTGGAGACTTCTACGAGCAGTACTTC. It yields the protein CAISGDFYEQYF.

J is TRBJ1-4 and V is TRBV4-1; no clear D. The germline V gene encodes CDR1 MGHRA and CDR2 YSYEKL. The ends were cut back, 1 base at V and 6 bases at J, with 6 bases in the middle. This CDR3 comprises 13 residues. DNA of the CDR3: TGCGCCAGCAGCCAAGCCGGACATGAAAAACTGTTTTTT. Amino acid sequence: CASSQAGHEKLFF.

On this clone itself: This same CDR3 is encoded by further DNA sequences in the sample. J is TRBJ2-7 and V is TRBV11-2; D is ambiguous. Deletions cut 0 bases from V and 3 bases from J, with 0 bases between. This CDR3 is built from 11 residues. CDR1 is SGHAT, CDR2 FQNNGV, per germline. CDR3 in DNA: TGTGCCAGCAGCTTAGACTACGAGCAGTACTTC. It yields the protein CASSLDYEQYF.

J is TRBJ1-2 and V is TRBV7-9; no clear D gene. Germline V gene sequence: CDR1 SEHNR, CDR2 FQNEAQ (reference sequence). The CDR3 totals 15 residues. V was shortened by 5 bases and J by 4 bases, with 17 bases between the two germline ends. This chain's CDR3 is CASSAEGSRFYGYTF. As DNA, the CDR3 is TGTGCCAGCAGCGCAGAGGGTTCCAGGTTCTATGGCTACACCTTC.

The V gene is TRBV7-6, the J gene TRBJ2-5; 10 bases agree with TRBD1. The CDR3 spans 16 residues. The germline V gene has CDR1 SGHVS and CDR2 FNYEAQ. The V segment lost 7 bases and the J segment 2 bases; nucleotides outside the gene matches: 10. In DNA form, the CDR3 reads TGTGCCAGCATCATCCGCCCGGGACAGGGGCAAGAGACCCAGTACTTC. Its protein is CASIIRPGQGQETQYF.